The rows below give T cell receptor beta chains drawn from one sample of a study of naive and memory T cell subsets. TCRdb reanalysed the UMI-ligation and nested PCR reads using MiXCR and keeps one entry per CDR3 protein. The data contain 75,000 to 85,000 distinct CDR3 sequences, 10% to 15% of them singletons. Sequenced material: central memory CD4+ T cells from blood. Receptors were obtained from a human donor in good health. Each CDR3 is given with its conserved first and last residue. A D gene is named only where the DNA matches it firmly. Where a row states a size, it is once, few, many or the class of an expanded clone; other rows omit it.

TRBV12-3/TRBV12-4	-	TRBJ2-1	TRBD2	15	TGTGCCAGCAGTAATAGCGGGAGTGGGGTCAATGAGCAGTTCTTC	CASSNSGSGVNEQFF
TRBV3-1	-	TRBJ2-7	-	12	TGTGCCAGCAGCCAAGCAGGGCTCGAGCAGTACTTC	CASSQAGLEQYF
TRBV14	many	TRBJ1-3	-	14	TGTGCCAGCAGCCGTTTAGGGCCCGGAAACACCATATATTTT	CASSRLGPGNTIYF
TRBV20-1	-	TRBJ1-5	TRBD1	18	TGCAGTGCTAGAGATCGTGTAGTCGGGACAGGGTACAATCAGCCCCAGCATTTT	CSARDRVVGTGYNQPQHF
TRBV12-3/TRBV12-4	few	TRBJ1-5	-	12	TGTGCCAGCAGTGATAGCAATCAGCCCCAGCATTTT	CASSDSNQPQHF
TRBV28	many	TRBJ2-1	TRBD2	16	TGTGCCAGCAGTATATCCGGACTAGCGGGCTACAATGAGCAGTTCTTC	CASSISGLAGYNEQFF
TRBV7-2	-	TRBJ1-2	-	14	TGTGCCAGCAGGCTCAGGGGTGTAAACTATGGCTACACCTTC	CASRLRGVNYGYTF
TRBV5-5	few	TRBJ1-6	-	16	TGTGCCAGCAGCTTGGGGGGACGGGGAGTAGATTCACCCCTCCACTTT	CASSLGGRGVDSPLHF
TRBV20-1	-	TRBJ2-1	TRBD2	16	TGCAGTGCTAGGGTAATAGCGGGGGACTCCTACAATGAGCAGTTCTTC	CSARVIAGDSYNEQFF
TRBV13	-	TRBJ1-1	-	12	TGTGCCAGCAGCTTAGACAGGGCTGAAGCTTTCTTT	CASSLDRAEAFF
TRBV11-1	many	TRBJ2-7	TRBD2	16	TGTGCCAGCAGCGTGAGGACTAGCGGGAGGGTAAGAGAGCAGTACTTC	CASSVRTSGRVREQYF
TRBV20-1	many	TRBJ2-5	TRBD2	14	TGCAGTGCTAGAAGGACTAGCGGACAAGAGACCCAGTACTTC	CSARRTSGQETQYF
TRBV28	many	TRBJ2-7	-	14	TGTGCCAGCAGTTTCGGCGGGCAATCCTACGAGCAGTACTTC	CASSFGGQSYEQYF
TRBV29-1	many	TRBJ2-5	-	10	TGCAGCGTTGAACAAGAGACCCAGTACTTC	CSVEQETQYF
TRBV5-1	-	TRBJ1-2	-	12	TGCGCCAGCAGCTTGGACCAGGGGGGCTACACCTTC	CASSLDQGGYTF
TRBV6-5	-	TRBJ2-1	TRBD2	16	TGTGCCAGCAGTTACGCAAAACTAGCGGGAGTAAGTGAGCAGTTCTTC	CASSYAKLAGVSEQFF
TRBV10-2	many	TRBJ2-1	TRBD2	14	TGCGCCAGCAGCCTAGCGGGAACCTACAATGAGCAGTTCTTC	CASSLAGTYNEQFF
TRBV18	few	TRBJ2-5	-	13	TGTGCCAGCTCACGACTAGTCCAGGAGACCCAGTACTTC	CASSRLVQETQYF
TRBV7-2	few	TRBJ1-2	TRBD1	15	TGTGCCACAAAGAGGACAGGGGGCGCTAACTATGGCTACACCTTC	CATKRTGGANYGYTF
TRBV7-2	-	TRBJ1-5	-	15	TGTGCCAGCAGCTTAGGCCCAGACAGCAACCAGCCCCAGCATTTT	CASSLGPDSNQPQHF
TRBV2	-	TRBJ2-7	-	15	TGTGCCAGCAGTGACGAGCTGTGGGCCTCCTACGAGCAGTACTTC	CASSDELWASYEQYF
TRBV7-9	few	TRBJ1-2	TRBD1	15	TGTGCCAGCAGCCGAATTGGACAGGGGAACTATGGCTACACCTTC	CASSRIGQGNYGYTF
TRBV28	-	TRBJ2-7	TRBD1	15	TGTGCCAGCAGTTGCCCGGGCAGGGGGCTCTACGAGCAGTACTTC	CASSCPGRGLYEQYF
TRBV12-3/TRBV12-4	-	TRBJ2-2	-	15	TGTGCCAGCAGTTCCCCGGGCTGGTGGACCGGGGAGCTGTTTTTT	CASSSPGWWTGELFF
TRBV12-3/TRBV12-4	few	TRBJ2-7	TRBD1	16	TGTGCCAGCAGTTCCCAAAGCAGGACAGGGACCCACGAGCAGTACTTC	CASSSQSRTGTHEQYF
TRBV20-1	many	TRBJ2-7	-	11	TGCAGTGCCCCAGACAGATACGAGCAGTACTTC	CSAPDRYEQYF
TRBV3-1	many	TRBJ2-5	-	12	TGTGCCAGCAGCCCGGCCCCAAAGACCCAGTACTTC	CASSPAPKTQYF
TRBV6-2/TRBV6-3	few	TRBJ1-5	-	13	TGTGCCAGCAGTCCTGGGGGGATTCAGCCCCAGCATTTT	CASSPGGIQPQHF
TRBV10-3	many	TRBJ2-4	TRBD2	14	TGTGCCACCATGCAAGTGGGGGAGGGAAACATTCAGTACTTC	CATMQVGEGNIQYF
TRBV7-8	-	TRBJ2-5	TRBD2	17	TGTGCCAGCAGCTTAGCGGGACTAGCGGGAGTTAGAGAGACCCAGTACTTC	CASSLAGLAGVRETQYF
TRBV7-3	-	TRBJ2-7	-	16	TGTGCCAGCAGCATACTAAGGACAGCCGGTATATCCGAGCAGTACTTC	CASSILRTAGISEQYF
TRBV6-1	few	TRBJ2-4	-	11	TGTGCCAGCAGTGGAGGGCCCGAGCGGTACTTC	CASSGGPERYF
TRBV20-1	many	TRBJ2-4	TRBD2	18	TGCAGTGCCTCCCGGACTAGACGAGAATATCTCGCCAAAAACATTCAGTACTTC	CSASRTRREYLAKNIQYF
TRBV5-1	many	TRBJ2-3	-	14	TGCGCCAGCAGCCGTACAGTTGTCACAGATACGCAGTATTTT	CASSRTVVTDTQYF
TRBV4-1	-	TRBJ2-1	TRBD1	20	TGCGCCAGCAGCCAAGACGGTGGTTTTTTTCCGGGACAGGGACGCAATGAGCAGTTCTTC	CASSQDGGFFPGQGRNEQFF
TRBV30	few	TRBJ1-1	-	13	TGTGCCTGGAGTCCAAACGGGTTTGAGGAAGCTTTCTTT	CAWSPNGFEEAFF
TRBV7-6	few	TRBJ2-3	-	16	TGTGCCAGCAGCCCAAAATTAGAGTTAAGCACAGATACGCAGTATTTT	CASSPKLELSTDTQYF
TRBV4-2	-	TRBJ1-1	-	15	TGTGCCAGCAGCCAAGAGGAGGGGAGGGCAACTGAAGCTTTCTTT	CASSQEEGRATEAFF
TRBV10-3	few	TRBJ1-1	-	11	TGTGCCAGCCAGGGACTTGCTGAAGCTTTCTTT	CASQGLAEAFF
TRBV20-1	-	TRBJ1-2	-	12	TGCAGTGCCACCGGGACAAACTATGGCTACACCTTC	CSATGTNYGYTF
TRBV2	few	TRBJ1-1	-	13	TGTGCCAGCAGAAGTTCCCCGAACACTGAAGCTTTCTTT	CASRSSPNTEAFF
TRBV12-3/TRBV12-4	-	TRBJ2-7	-	12	TGTGCCAGCACCCTGGCAGATTACGAGCAGTACTTC	CASTLADYEQYF
TRBV24-1	-	TRBJ2-5	TRBD2	15	TGTGCCACCAGTGACGCTAGCGGGTACCAAGAGACCCAGTACTTC	CATSDASGYQETQYF
TRBV3-1	few	TRBJ1-6	-	12	TGTGCCAGCAGCCAAACGGGGCAGGGTTTGTACTTT	CASSQTGQGLYF
TRBV6-5	few	TRBJ1-4	-	16	TGTGCCAGCAGTTACTCTTACAGGGCTGCTAATGAAAAACTGTTTTTT	CASSYSYRAANEKLFF
TRBV12-3/TRBV12-4	few	TRBJ1-5	-	14	TGTGCCAGCAGTTTATTTTCCCCCGATCAGCCCCAGCATTTT	CASSLFSPDQPQHF
TRBV20-1	few	TRBJ2-3	TRBD2	16	TGCAGTGCTAACACCCCACTAGCGGGATACACAGATACGCAGTATTTT	CSANTPLAGYTDTQYF
TRBV7-2	many	TRBJ2-3	-	13	TGTGCCAGCAGCCGAGTCAGCACAGATACGCAGTATTTT	CASSRVSTDTQYF
TRBV19	once	TRBJ1-5	-	13	TGTGCCAGTAGTGTGTGGTCAAATCAGCCCCAGCATTTT	CASSVWSNQPQHF
TRBV7-2	-	TRBJ2-3	-	16	TGTGCCAGCAGCTTATTTGGGGGATTGGTCCTAGATACGCAGTATTTT	CASSLFGGLVLDTQYF
TRBV5-1	many	TRBJ2-7	-	14	TGCGCCAGCAGCTTACTGCCAGGGGAATACGAGCAGTACTTC	CASSLLPGEYEQYF
TRBV27	-	TRBJ1-6	TRBD1	15	TGTGCCAGCAGTAAATTAGACAGGGTTAATTCACCCCTCCACTTT	CASSKLDRVNSPLHF
TRBV28	few	TRBJ1-2	TRBD1	14	TGTGCCAGCAGTTCGGGGACAGGAATAAATGGCTACACCTTC	CASSSGTGINGYTF
TRBV12-3/TRBV12-4	many	TRBJ1-5	-	14	TGTGCCAGCAGTTTCCAGGGGAGCAATCAGCCCCAGCATTTT	CASSFQGSNQPQHF
TRBV4-1	-	TRBJ1-4	-	14	TGCGCCAGCAGCCGTGGGGCGAAAGATGAAAAACTGTTTTTT	CASSRGAKDEKLFF
TRBV30	-	TRBJ2-6	-	15	TGTGCCTGGAGTGTCGGGGGGCGTGGGGCCAACGTCCTGACTTTC	CAWSVGGRGANVLTF
TRBV20-1	few	TRBJ2-3	-	14	TGCAGTGCCCCGGAGGACCTTAGCACAGATACGCAGTATTTT	CSAPEDLSTDTQYF